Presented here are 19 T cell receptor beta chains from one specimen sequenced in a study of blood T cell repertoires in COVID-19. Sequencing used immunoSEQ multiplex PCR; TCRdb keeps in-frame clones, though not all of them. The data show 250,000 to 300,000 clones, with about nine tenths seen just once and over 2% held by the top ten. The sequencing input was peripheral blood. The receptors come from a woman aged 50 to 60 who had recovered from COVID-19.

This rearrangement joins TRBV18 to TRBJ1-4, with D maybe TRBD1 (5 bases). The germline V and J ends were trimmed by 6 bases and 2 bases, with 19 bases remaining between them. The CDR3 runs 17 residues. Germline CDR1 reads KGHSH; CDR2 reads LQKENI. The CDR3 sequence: CASSPTRGTWTNEKLFF. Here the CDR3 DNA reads TGTGCCAGCTCTCCGACAAGGGGTACATGGACTAATGAAAAACTGTTTTTT.

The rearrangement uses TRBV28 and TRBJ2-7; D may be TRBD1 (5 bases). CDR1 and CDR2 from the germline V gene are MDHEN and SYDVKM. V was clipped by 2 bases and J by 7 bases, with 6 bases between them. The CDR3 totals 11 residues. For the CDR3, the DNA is TGTGCCAGCAGTTTAAGGACAGAGCAGTACTTC. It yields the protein CASSLRTEQYF.

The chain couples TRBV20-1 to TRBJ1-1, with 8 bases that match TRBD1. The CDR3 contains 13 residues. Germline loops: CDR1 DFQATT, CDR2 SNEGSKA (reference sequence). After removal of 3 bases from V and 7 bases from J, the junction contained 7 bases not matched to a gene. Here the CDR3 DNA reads TGCAGTGCTAGTCCGGCAGGGGGCTATGAAGCTTTCTTT. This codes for CSASPAGGYEAFF.

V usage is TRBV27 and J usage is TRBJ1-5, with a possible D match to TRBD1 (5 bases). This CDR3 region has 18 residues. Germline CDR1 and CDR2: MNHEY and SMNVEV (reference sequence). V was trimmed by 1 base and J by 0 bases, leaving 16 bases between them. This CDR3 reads CASSLFGGFQYSNQPQHF. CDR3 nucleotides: TGTGCCAGCAGTTTATTTGGGGGGTTCCAATATAGCAATCAGCCCCAGCATTTT.

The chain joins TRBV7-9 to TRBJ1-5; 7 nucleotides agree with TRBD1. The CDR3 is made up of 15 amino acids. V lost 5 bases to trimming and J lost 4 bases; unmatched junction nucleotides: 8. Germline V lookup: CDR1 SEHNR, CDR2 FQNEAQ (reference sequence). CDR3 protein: CASSRQGSGNQPQHF. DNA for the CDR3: TGTGCCAGCAGCCGACAGGGAAGCGGGAATCAGCCCCAGCATTTT.

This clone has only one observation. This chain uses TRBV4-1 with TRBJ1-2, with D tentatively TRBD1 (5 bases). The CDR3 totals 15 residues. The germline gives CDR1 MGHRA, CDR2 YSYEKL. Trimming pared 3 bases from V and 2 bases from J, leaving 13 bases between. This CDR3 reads CASSHTPKGNYGYTF. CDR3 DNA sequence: TGCGCCAGCAGCCATACCCCCAAGGGGAACTATGGCTACACCTTC.

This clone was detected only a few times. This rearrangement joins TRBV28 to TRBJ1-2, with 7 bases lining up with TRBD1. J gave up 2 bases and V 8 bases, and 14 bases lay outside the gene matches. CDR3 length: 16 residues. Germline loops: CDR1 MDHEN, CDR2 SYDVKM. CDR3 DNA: TGTGCCAGCCGAAGACAGGGCAGGAGTGGGAACTATGGCTACACCTTC. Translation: CASRRQGRSGNYGYTF.

CDR3 DNA: TGTGCCAGTAGTACGGAGGGCCTGGGCATTCAGTACTTC. Translation gives CASSTEGLGIQYF. The chain links TRBV19 to TRBJ2-4; possible D gene TRBD2, 6 bases. The CDR3 loop spans 13 amino acids. Germline CDR1 reads LNHDA; CDR2 reads SQIVND (reference sequence). V lost 4 bases and J lost 9, with 13 bases in between.

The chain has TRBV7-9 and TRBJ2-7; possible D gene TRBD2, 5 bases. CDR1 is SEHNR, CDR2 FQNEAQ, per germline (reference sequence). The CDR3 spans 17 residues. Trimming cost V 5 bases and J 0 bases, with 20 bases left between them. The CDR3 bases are TGTGCCAGCAGCCCCCCCTTGGCTCGGGGAAACTCCTACGAGCAGTACTTC. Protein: CASSPPLARGNSYEQYF.

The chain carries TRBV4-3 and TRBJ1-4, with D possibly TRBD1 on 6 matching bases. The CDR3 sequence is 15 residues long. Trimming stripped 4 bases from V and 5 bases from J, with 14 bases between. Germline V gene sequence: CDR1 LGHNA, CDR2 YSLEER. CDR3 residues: CASSRTTGLNEKLFF. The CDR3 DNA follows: TGCGCCAGCAGCCGGACAACAGGGCTAAATGAAAAACTGTTTTTT.

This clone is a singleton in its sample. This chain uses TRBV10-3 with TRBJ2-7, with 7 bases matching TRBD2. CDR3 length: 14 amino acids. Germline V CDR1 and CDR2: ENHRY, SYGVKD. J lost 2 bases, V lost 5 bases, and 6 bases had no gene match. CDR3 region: CAISPSGSPYEQYF. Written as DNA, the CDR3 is TGTGCCATCAGTCCTAGCGGTTCTCCCTACGAGCAGTACTTC.

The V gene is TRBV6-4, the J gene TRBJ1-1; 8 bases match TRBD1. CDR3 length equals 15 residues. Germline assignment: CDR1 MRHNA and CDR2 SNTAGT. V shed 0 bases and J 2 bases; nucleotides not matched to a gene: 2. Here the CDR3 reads CASSDSQGGNTEAFF. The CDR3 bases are TGTGCCAGCAGTGACTCACAGGGGGGAAACACTGAAGCTTTCTTT.

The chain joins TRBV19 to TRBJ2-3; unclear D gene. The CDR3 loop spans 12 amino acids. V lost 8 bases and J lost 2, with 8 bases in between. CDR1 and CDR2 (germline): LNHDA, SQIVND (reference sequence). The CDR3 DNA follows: TGTGCCAGTGCGATAGACACAGATACGCAGTATTTT. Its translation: CASAIDTDTQYF.

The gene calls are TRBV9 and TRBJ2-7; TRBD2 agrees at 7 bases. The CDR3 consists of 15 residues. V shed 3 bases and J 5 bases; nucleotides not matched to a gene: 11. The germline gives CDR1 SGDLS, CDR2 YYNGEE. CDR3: CASSAEVGGRDEQYF. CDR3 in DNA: TGTGCCAGCAGCGCCGAAGTGGGGGGGAGGGACGAGCAGTACTTC. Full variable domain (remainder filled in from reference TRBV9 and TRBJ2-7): DSGVTQTPKHLITATGQRVTLRCSPRSGDLSVYWYQQSLDQGLQFLIQYYNGEERAKGNILERFSAQQFPDLHSELNLSSLELGDSALYFCASSAEVGGRDEQYFGPGTRLTVT.

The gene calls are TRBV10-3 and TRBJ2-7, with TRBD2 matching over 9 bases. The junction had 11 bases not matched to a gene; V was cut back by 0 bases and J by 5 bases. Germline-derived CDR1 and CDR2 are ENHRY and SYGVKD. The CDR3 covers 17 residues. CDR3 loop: CAISESILTSGEDEQYF. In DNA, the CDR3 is TGTGCCATCAGTGAGTCGATCCTGACTAGCGGAGAAGACGAGCAGTACTTC.

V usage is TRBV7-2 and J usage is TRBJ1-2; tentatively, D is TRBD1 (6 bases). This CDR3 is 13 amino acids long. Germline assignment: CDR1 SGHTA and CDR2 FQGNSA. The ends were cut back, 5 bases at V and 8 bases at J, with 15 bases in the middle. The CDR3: CASSATGSVGYTF. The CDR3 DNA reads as TGTGCCAGCAGCGCTACAGGGTCTGTGGGCTACACCTTC.

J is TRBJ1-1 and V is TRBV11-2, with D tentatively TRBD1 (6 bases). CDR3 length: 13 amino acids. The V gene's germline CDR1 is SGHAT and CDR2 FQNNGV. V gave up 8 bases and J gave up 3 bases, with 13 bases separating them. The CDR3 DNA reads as TGTGCCAGCCGTCAACAGGGCCACACTGAAGCTTTCTTT. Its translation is CASRQQGHTEAFF.

The CDR3 DNA follows: TGTGCCAGCAGCTTATCCGGGGGTTCTTTCACCGGGGAGCTGTTTTTT. Encoded protein: CASSLSGGSFTGELFF. The chain has TRBV11-3 and TRBJ2-2; tentative D call: TRBD2 (6 bases). The CDR3 runs 16 residues. V shed 2 bases and J shed 4 bases, with 14 bases lying between them. Looked up from germline, CDR1 is SGHNT and CDR2 is YENEEA.

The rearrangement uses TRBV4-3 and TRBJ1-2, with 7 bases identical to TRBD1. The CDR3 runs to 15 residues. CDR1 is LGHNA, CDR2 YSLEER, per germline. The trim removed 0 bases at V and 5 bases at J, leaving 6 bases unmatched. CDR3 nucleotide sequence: TGCGCCAGCAGCCAAGATTGGGGCAGGGGGTATGGCTACACCTTC. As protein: CASSQDWGRGYGYTF.